Presented here are 27 T cell receptor beta chains from one specimen sequenced in a study of graft-versus-host responses after intestinal transplantation. No antigen has been assigned to these receptors. Repertoires were generated with immunoSEQ multiplex PCR, while TCRdb's copy carries only in-frame clones and drops some. The data contain 130,000 or so clones, roughly nine tenths of them singletons. The sequencing here drew on unstimulated CD4+ T cells sorted from spleen or lymph node cells, taken before intestinal transplant. These receptors were taken from a human donor who received an intestinal transplant.

This clone occurred once. The J gene is TRBJ1-1, the V gene TRBV9; no clear D. Germline lookup yields CDR1 SGDLS and CDR2 YYNGEE. V lost 4 bases and J lost 1, with 11 bases in between. The CDR3 totals 14 residues. In nucleotides, the CDR3 is TGTGCCAGCAGCCCCCCTTCGGGGAACACTGAAGCTTTCTTT. This encodes CASSPPSGNTEAFF.

CDR3 residues: CASSRLSTDTQYF. For the CDR3, the DNA is TGTGCCAGCAGCCGACTCAGCACAGATACGCAGTATTTT. The chain has TRBV27 and TRBJ2-3; D is ambiguous. The CDR3 is 13 amino acids. Per the germline V gene, CDR1 is MNHEY and CDR2 is SMNVEV (reference sequence). V gave up 6 bases and J gave up 0 bases, with 7 bases separating them.

This clone came up once. This chain uses TRBV5-1 with TRBJ2-3; D might be TRBD1 (5 bases). The CDR3 runs to 15 residues. Germline CDR1 is SGHRS and CDR2 is YFSETQ. V was cut by 1 base and J by 3 bases, with 12 bases left in between. In DNA, the CDR3 is TGCGCCAGCAGCTTGAGCCCAGGGAATACAGATACGCAGTATTTT. Amino acids: CASSLSPGNTDTQYF.

The chain has TRBV14 and TRBJ1-6; D is ambiguous. This CDR3 comprises 15 residues. With 4 bases removed from V and 0 bases from J, the gap between germline ends came to 7 bases. CDR1 SGHDN and CDR2 FVKESK come from the germline V gene. The CDR3 here is CASSPPGSYNSPLHF. The CDR3 region has the DNA TGTGCCAGCAGCCCCCCCGGCTCCTATAATTCACCCCTCCACTTT.

The chain joins TRBV5-1 to TRBJ1-1, with 8 bases identical to TRBD1. V was clipped by 5 bases and J by 1 base; unmatched bases: 1. Germline values: CDR1 SGHRS, CDR2 YFSETQ. The CDR3 loop spans 13 amino acids. CDR3 nucleotide sequence: TGCGCCAGCAGAGGGACAGGGAACACTGAAGCTTTCTTT. Its protein product is CASRGTGNTEAFF.

The chain recombines TRBV6-1 with TRBJ2-6, with D hard to call. CDR3 size: 13 residues. Trimming removed 6 bases from V and 8 bases from J, with 11 bases in between. Germline V lookup: CDR1 MNHNS, CDR2 SASEGT. The CDR3 DNA reads TGTGCCAGCAGGGGGTCGGGTACCAACGTCCTGACTTTC. Translating gives CASRGSGTNVLTF.

With respect to this clone: Other DNA sequences in the sample encode the same CDR3. This rearrangement joins TRBV5-1 to TRBJ1-5; perhaps TRBD1 as D (5 bases). CDR1 is SGHRS and CDR2 is YFSETQ in the germline V gene. CDR3 size: 15 residues. V was shortened by 1 base and J by 2 bases, with 10 bases between the two germline ends. The CDR3 DNA reads TGCGCCAGCAGCTTGCAGGGAGGAGGCAATCAGCCCCAGCATTTT. Its protein is CASSLQGGGNQPQHF.

The chain has TRBV6-5 and TRBJ1-1; the D is unclear. This CDR3 spans 15 amino acids. Trimming left V 6 bases short and J 2 bases short, with 16 bases between. Per germline, CDR1 MNHEY and CDR2 SVGAGI. DNA for the CDR3: TGTGCCAGCAGGCGGCTACAGAGAATAAACACTGAAGCTTTCTTT. Amino acid sequence: CASRRLQRINTEAFF.

The chain employs TRBV9 and TRBJ2-5, with TRBD2 matching 16 bases. V gave up 0 bases and J gave up 1 base; unmatched junction bases: 6. Looked up from germline, CDR1 is SGDLS and CDR2 is YYNGEE. The CDR3 spans 19 residues. CDR3 loop: CASSVGPGTSGGAQETQYF. CDR3 sequence (DNA): TGTGCCAGCAGCGTAGGGCCCGGGACTAGCGGGGGGGCCCAAGAGACCCAGTACTTC.

The chain links TRBV2 to TRBJ2-1; 8 bases are a match to TRBD2. The CDR3 spans 16 residues. Germline V gene lookup returns CDR1 SNHLY and CDR2 FYNNEI. V trimming: 5 bases; J trimming: 7 bases; junction bases outside the gene matches: 13. CDR3 sequence: CASSLDTGGRYNEQFF. CDR3 DNA: TGTGCCAGCAGTCTCGATACGGGGGGGCGGTATAATGAGCAGTTCTTC.

This clone has only a few counts. V usage is TRBV19 and J usage is TRBJ2-5; D gene unclear. The CDR3 covers 13 residues. In germline, CDR1 is LNHDA, CDR2 SQIVND (reference sequence). V was clipped by 2 bases and J by 5 bases, with 9 bases between them. In DNA form, the CDR3 reads TGTGCCAGTAGTATACAGGTTAGGGAGACCCAGTACTTC. It codes for CASSIQVRETQYF.

The chain uses TRBV5-8 and TRBJ1-5; TRBD1 aligns across 8 bases. The CDR3 extends over 17 amino acids. The trim removed 3 bases at V and 0 bases at J, leaving 8 bases unmatched. CDR1 is SGHTS, CDR2 YDEGEE, per germline. The CDR3 spells CASSWDQGQASNQPQHF. CDR3 sequence (DNA): TGTGCCAGCAGCTGGGACCAGGGACAGGCTAGCAATCAGCCCCAGCATTTT.

The rearrangement links TRBV2 to TRBJ2-2; 10 nucleotides line up with TRBD1. The germline CDR1 and CDR2 sequences are SNHLY and FYNNEI. V lost 3 bases to trimming and J lost 7 bases; unmatched junction nucleotides: 8. The CDR3 totals 16 residues. The DNA of the CDR3 is TGTGCCAGCAGTGATCCAGGGACAGGGGTTGACGGGGAGCTGTTTTTT. The encoded protein is CASSDPGTGVDGELFF.

The V gene is TRBV5-4, the J gene TRBJ2-3, with 13 bases aligning to TRBD2. The CDR3 consists of 18 residues. Germline-derived CDR1 and CDR2 are SGHNT and YYREEE (reference sequence). Trimming at V came to 4 bases and at J to 0 bases, leaving 8 bases not matched to a gene. CDR3 sequence (DNA): TGTGCCAGCAGCCCCCAGACTAGCGGGGGGACTAGCACAGATACGCAGTATTTT. Its protein product is CASSPQTSGGTSTDTQYF.

The chain couples TRBV19 to TRBJ2-2, with D perhaps assigned TRBD1 or TRBD2 (7 bases each). Between the trimmed V and J ends, which lost 11 bases and 3 bases, there was a span of 13 bases. Germline V gene data show CDR1 as LNHDA and CDR2 as SQIVND (reference sequence). The CDR3 contains 13 residues. The CDR3 reads CAGQGGDTGELFF. CDR3 in DNA: TGTGCCGGCCAGGGGGGGGACACCGGGGAGCTGTTTTTT.

The chain links TRBV12-5 to TRBJ2-3; D may be TRBD1 or TRBD2 (6 bases each). The V and J ends lost 6 bases and 0 bases respectively, with 16 bases between them. Germline lookup yields CDR1 LGHNT and CDR2 FRNRAP. This CDR3 comprises 16 residues. CDR3 residues: CASGGGTTGSTDTQYF. The CDR3 bases are TGTGCTAGTGGCGGAGGGACAACCGGAAGCACAGATACGCAGTATTTT. The whole variable domain, filled in from reference TRBV12-5 and TRBJ2-3, reads DARVTQTPRHKVTEMGQEVTMRCQPILGHNTVFWYRQTMMQGLELLAYFRNRAPLDDSGMPKDRFSAEMPDATLATLKIQPSEPRDSAVYFCASGGGTTGSTDTQYFGPGTRLTVL.

The V call is TRBV5-1, the J call TRBJ2-3; D gene uncertain. Germline CDR1 is SGHRS and CDR2 is YFSETQ. CDR3 size: 16 residues. V lost 0 bases to trimming and J lost 0 bases, with 11 bases between them. Here the CDR3 reads CASSLVTAASTDTQYF. CDR3 nucleotide sequence: TGCGCCAGCAGCTTGGTAACAGCAGCTAGCACAGATACGCAGTATTTT. The full variable domain, in which reference TRBV5-1 and TRBJ2-3 provide the parts outside the CDR3, is KAGVTQTPRYLIKTRGQQVTLSCSPISGHRSVSWYQQTPGQGLQFLFEYFSETQRNKGNFPGRFSGRQFSNSRSEMNVSTLELGDSALYLCASSLVTAASTDTQYFGPGTRLTVL.

The chain carries TRBV5-8 and TRBJ1-1; no clear D gene. The CDR3 totals 14 residues. The germline CDR1 and CDR2 sequences are SGHTS and YDEGEE. V lost 0 bases and J lost 4, with 10 bases in between. As DNA, the CDR3 is TGTGCCAGCAGCTTGGACGACGGACTCACTGAAGCTTTCTTT. Its translation is CASSLDDGLTEAFF.

The chain uses TRBV5-1 and TRBJ1-2; no clear D. The CDR3 runs 12 residues. V was pared by 1 base and J by 2 bases, with 3 bases between. CDR1 SGHRS and CDR2 YFSETQ come from the germline V gene. The CDR3 here is CASSLSNYGYTF. The CDR3 nucleotides are TGCGCCAGCAGCTTGTCCAACTATGGCTACACCTTC.

CDR3 in amino acids: CASSFRGGIGDEQFF. In DNA form, the CDR3 reads TGCGCCAGCAGCTTTCGGGGGGGGATAGGGGATGAGCAGTTCTTC. This rearrangement joins TRBV5-1 to TRBJ2-1, with 8 nucleotides matching TRBD2. The V and J ends lost 2 bases and 8 bases, in that order; junction bases with no gene match: 9. Germline V gene data show CDR1 as SGHRS and CDR2 as YFSETQ. CDR3 length: 15 amino acids.

This chain connects TRBV15 to TRBJ2-3, with D possibly being TRBD2 (6 bases). Trimming left V 5 bases short and J 7 bases short, with 13 bases between. CDR3 length: 13 residues. CDR1 is LNHNV, CDR2 YYDKDF, per germline (reference sequence). DNA for the CDR3: TGTGCCACCAGCCAGAACCGGGGGTATACGCAGTATTTT. Protein sequence: CATSQNRGYTQYF.

CDR3 protein: CASTERTGGSYGYTF. CDR3 sequence (DNA): TGCGCCAGCACAGAAAGGACAGGGGGCTCCTATGGCTACACCTTC. This chain joins TRBV10-2 and TRBJ1-2; 11 nucleotides agree with TRBD1. V shed 7 bases, J shed 4 bases, and the junction held 8 bases outside the gene matches. This CDR3 region has 15 residues. CDR1 is WSHSY, CDR2 SAAADI, per germline.

The chain joins TRBV5-4 to TRBJ2-1, with D unresolved. The CDR3 length is 12 residues. Germline lookup yields CDR1 SGHNT and CDR2 YYREEE (reference sequence). The V and J ends lost 0 bases and 7 bases respectively, with 5 bases between them. As DNA, the CDR3 is TGTGCCAGCAGCTTGGAAGGGAATGAGCAGTTCTTC. This encodes CASSLEGNEQFF.

The chain employs TRBV6-5 and TRBJ1-2; no clear D gene. The V and J ends lost 1 base and 2 bases respectively, with 8 bases between them. This CDR3 spans 14 amino acids. Looked up from germline, CDR1 is MNHEY and CDR2 is SVGAGI. CDR3 amino acids: CASSYFRQNYGYTF. CDR3 sequence (DNA): TGTGCCAGCAGTTACTTTCGGCAGAACTATGGCTACACCTTC.

The chain employs TRBV6-1 and TRBJ2-4; D is ambiguous. Trimming stripped 3 bases from V and 3 bases from J, with 12 bases between. Germline loops: CDR1 MNHNS, CDR2 SASEGT. The CDR3 contains 15 residues. Written as DNA, the CDR3 is TGTGCCAGCAGTGAGGGCAGGCGGATCAAAAACATTCAGTACTTC. Translation gives CASSEGRRIKNIQYF.

CDR3 sequence: CAWSGDTGEKLFF. CDR3 bases: TGTGCCTGGAGTGGTGACACCGGAGAAAAACTGTTTTTT. The chain employs TRBV30 and TRBJ1-4; no definite D call. The length of the CDR3 is 13 residues. Trimming removed 1 base at V and 8 bases at J, with 11 bases between. Germline values: CDR1 GTSNPN, CDR2 SVGIG (reference sequence).

V usage is TRBV7-8 and J usage is TRBJ2-2; the D call may be TRBD1 or TRBD2 (6 bases each). The V gene lost 5 bases and the J gene lost 2 bases, with 12 bases spanning the gap. CDR1 SGHVS and CDR2 FQNEAQ come from the germline V gene. The CDR3 length is 15 residues. The CDR3 reads CASSLGGPNTGELFF. The CDR3 DNA sequence: TGTGCCAGCAGCCTTGGGGGGCCCAACACCGGGGAGCTGTTTTTT.